The rows below give T cell receptor beta chains drawn from one sample of a study of human T cells and chemical hapten exposure. A single record per CDR3 protein comes from TCRdb applying MiXCR to the RACE reads. The profile covers approximately 120,000 distinct CDR3 sequences, with roughly 9% appearing a single time and 3% to 4% taken by the ten largest. The sequencing used whole blood, collected in connection with sensitization to the hapten diphenylcyclopropenone (DPC). These receptors were obtained from a woman in her 40s with alopecia areata. Some clones in this sample may be carry-over from other donors' samples. Each CDR3 is given with its conserved first and last residue. D genes are given only for firm matches. The size entry is marked missing in some rows and otherwise reads once, few, many or a size class.

v_gene,j_gene,d_gene,abundance,CDR3aa,CDR3nt
TRBV7-3,TRBJ2-1,.,.,CASSPMGVPPMNEQFF,TGTGCCAGCAGCCCAATGGGGGTCCCTCCGATGAATGAGCAGTTCTTC
TRBV18,TRBJ1-1,.,many,CASSPISGGVKTEAFF,TGTGCCAGCTCACCTATATCCGGGGGTGTGAAGACTGAAGCTTTCTTT
TRBV7-9,TRBJ2-6,.,many,CASSSTGVTGANVLTF,TGTGCCAGCAGCTCGACAGGTGTTACGGGGGCCAACGTCCTGACTTTC
TRBV9,TRBJ2-3,.,many,CASSPNGQGPDTQYF,TGTGCCAGCAGCCCCAATGGGCAGGGTCCCGATACGCAGTATTTT
TRBV2,TRBJ1-4,.,few,CASSEVGTYNEKLFF,TGTGCCAGCAGTGAAGTGGGTACCTACAATGAAAAACTGTTTTTT
TRBV6-2/TRBV6-3,TRBJ1-3,.,.,CASRRGIAENTIYF,TGTGCCAGCCGGAGAGGGATAGCTGAAAACACCATATATTTT
TRBV9,TRBJ1-3,.,.,CASSGGGQRSGNTIYF,TGTGCCAGCAGCGGAGGCGGACAGCGCTCTGGAAACACCATATATTTT
TRBV29-1,TRBJ1-2,.,few,CSVVRWGLNYGYTF,TGCAGCGTTGTGCGTTGGGGCCTCAACTATGGCTACACCTTC
TRBV11-2,TRBJ2-1,TRBD2,many,CASSSGGAAYNEQFF,TGTGCCAGCAGCTCCGGGGGGGCTGCCTACAATGAGCAGTTCTTC
TRBV29-1,TRBJ1-2,.,many,CSVEGGEDYGYTF,TGCAGCGTTGAAGGGGGCGAGGACTATGGCTACACCTTC
TRBV11-2,TRBJ2-2,.,many,CASSLAAGELFF,TGTGCCAGCAGCTTAGCAGCCGGGGAGCTGTTTTTT
TRBV20-1,TRBJ1-6,TRBD1,many,CSAKPGQGAHSPLHF,TGCAGTGCTAAACCAGGACAGGGTGCCCATTCACCCCTCCACTTT
TRBV6-5,TRBJ2-5,.,.,CASSYSSLPETQYF,TGTGCCAGCAGTTACTCCTCACTCCCAGAGACCCAGTACTTC
TRBV29-1,TRBJ2-7,TRBD1,.,CSVGRTGDEQYF,TGCAGCGTTGGTCGGACAGGGGACGAGCAGTACTTC
TRBV11-2,TRBJ2-3,.,many,CASSLDSSADTQYF,TGTGCCAGCAGCTTAGATTCGAGCGCAGATACGCAGTATTTT
TRBV12-3/TRBV12-4,TRBJ2-3,TRBD2,many,CASSLRLAGRDTQYF,TGTGCCAGCAGCTTAAGACTAGCGGGGAGGGATACGCAGTATTTT
TRBV6-5,TRBJ2-2,.,.,CATRFVAVRGDTGELFF,TGTGCCACCCGATTTGTGGCTGTTCGTGGGGACACCGGGGAGCTGTTTTTT
TRBV5-1,TRBJ2-7,.,.,CASSLTGPKYEQYF,TGCGCCAGCAGCCTGACAGGACCAAAATACGAGCAGTACTTC
TRBV9,TRBJ2-1,TRBD2,many,CASSQRLAGGLNEQFF,TGTGCCAGCAGCCAGAGACTAGCGGGGGGGCTCAATGAGCAGTTCTTC
TRBV18,TRBJ1-1,.,.,CASSPLDQSLNTEAFF,TGTGCCAGCTCACCACTTGACCAGAGTCTGAACACTGAAGCTTTCTTT
TRBV27,TRBJ1-2,.,many,CASRDTRIYGYTF,TGTGCCAGCAGAGATACTAGAATCTATGGCTACACCTTC
TRBV4-1,TRBJ2-7,.,many,CASSQEGSRAGTYEQYF,TGCGCCAGCAGCCAAGAAGGGAGCAGGGCTGGCACCTACGAGCAGTACTTC
TRBV19,TRBJ2-3,TRBD2,few,CASSPETSGGLSTDTQYF,TGTGCCAGTAGTCCCGAGACTAGCGGGGGGCTGAGCACAGATACGCAGTATTTT
TRBV28,TRBJ1-5,TRBD1,few,CASSRQGYYQPQHF,TGTGCCAGCAGCAGACAGGGGTATTATCAGCCCCAGCATTTT
TRBV12-3/TRBV12-4,TRBJ2-6,.,.,CASSGDRLSLTF,TGTGCCAGCAGTGGGGACCGCCTATCCCTGACTTTC
TRBV6-2/TRBV6-3,TRBJ2-5,.,.,CASSYGPLGTQYF,TGTGCCAGCAGTTACGGACCGCTCGGGACCCAGTACTTC
TRBV7-6,TRBJ1-2,.,.,CASSLPQGKGNYGYTF,TGTGCCAGCAGCTTGCCCCAGGGGAAAGGAAACTATGGCTACACCTTC
TRBV6-5,TRBJ1-1,.,many,CASRKTTAEAFF,TGTGCCAGCCGGAAGACGACAGCTGAAGCTTTCTTT
TRBV5-1,TRBJ2-2,TRBD1,.,CASSTPTGMDSGELFF,TGCGCCAGCAGCACGCCGACAGGGATGGACTCCGGGGAGCTGTTTTTT
TRBV6-2/TRBV6-3,TRBJ2-3,.,many,CASSYGFPSLQEVFFQGTDTQYF,TGTGCCAGCAGTTACGGTTTCCCCTCTTTACAGGAGGTTTTCTTCCAAGGCACAGATACGCAGTATTTT
TRBV12-3/TRBV12-4,TRBJ2-1,.,few,CASSSDPKNEQFF,TGTGCCAGCAGTTCAGACCCCAAGAATGAGCAGTTCTTC
TRBV5-1,TRBJ2-4,.,many,CASSPGQIKNIQYF,TGCGCCAGCAGCCCCGGACAGATTAAAAACATTCAGTACTTC
TRBV6-1,TRBJ1-2,TRBD1,.,CATCFGQGNYGYTF,TGTGCCACCTGTTTCGGACAGGGCAACTATGGCTACACCTTC
TRBV7-9,TRBJ1-6,TRBD1,few,CASSVQQGQNSPLHF,TGTGCCAGCAGCGTACAACAGGGGCAGAATTCACCCCTCCACTTT
TRBV12-3/TRBV12-4,TRBJ2-2,.,many,CASSPGANTGELFF,TGTGCCAGCAGCCCCGGAGCAAACACCGGGGAGCTGTTTTTT
TRBV20-1,TRBJ2-1,TRBD2,many,CSARANAGAYNEQFF,TGCAGTGCTAGAGCCAACGCGGGAGCCTACAATGAGCAGTTCTTC
TRBV18,TRBJ1-3,TRBD1,few,CASSQPGQESGNTIYF,TGTGCCAGCTCACAACCGGGACAGGAATCTGGAAACACCATATATTTT
TRBV6-2/TRBV6-3,TRBJ2-3,.,few,CASRGTSTDTQYF,TGTGCCAGCAGGGGTACTAGCACAGATACGCAGTATTTT
TRBV7-9,TRBJ1-2,TRBD1,many,CASREGAVNGYTF,TGTGCCAGTAGAGAGGGGGCCGTAAATGGCTACACCTTC
TRBV18,TRBJ1-2,.,many,CASSPPSQPRGYGYTF,TGTGCCAGCTCACCACCTTCCCAGCCCCGGGGCTATGGCTACACCTTC
TRBV7-2,TRBJ2-6,.,many,CASSFMGFGANVLTF,TGTGCCAGCAGCTTTATGGGGTTCGGGGCCAACGTCCTGACTTTC